The 7 T cell receptor beta chains below come from one sample, sequenced in a study of Graves' ophthalmopathy and Graves' hyperthyroidism. Amplification of the TCR beta CDR3 regions used RNA transcripts (as template). HTBI primers were used in a first-round RT-PCR, which preceded a second-round multiplex PCR. TCRdb used MiXCR to reprocess the multiplex PCR reads, holding one entry per CDR3 protein. The table lists roughly 400,000 distinct CDR3 sequences, over 15% of them singletons. Material: peripheral blood. Receptors originate from a woman between 18 and 29 years old with stable Graves' hyperthyroidism.

The V gene is TRBV6-2 or TRBV6-3, the J gene TRBJ1-2, with 7 positions matching TRBD1. Germline CDR1 and CDR2: MNHEY and SVGEGT. This CDR3 region has 13 residues. After removal of 6 bases from V and 7 bases from J, the junction contained 8 bases not matched to a gene. The CDR3 bases are TGTGCCAGCAGGGAACAGGGGATGAGTGGCTACACCTTC. Its translation: CASREQGMSGYTF.

In its sample, this clonotype was seen once. The V gene is TRBV28, the J gene TRBJ1-5, with D perhaps matching TRBD1 (5 bases). Deletions cut 9 bases from V and 3 bases from J, with 15 bases between. The CDR3 is made up of 14 amino acids. The germline CDR1 and CDR2 sequences are MDHEN and SYDVKM. Here the CDR3 DNA reads TGTGCCAGTACTCTACTGGGGGACAATCAGCCCCAGCATTTT. Amino acid sequence: CASTLLGDNQPQHF.

The chain employs TRBV11-2 and TRBJ1-2; TRBD1 is a possible D gene (5 bases). CDR1 and CDR2 from the germline V gene are SGHAT and FQNNGV. The CDR3 spans 15 residues. The ends were cut back, 0 bases at V and 9 bases at J, with 17 bases in the middle. CDR3 sequence (DNA): TGTGCCAGCAGCTTAGAAGCCCCGGGGGGGGGGAGCTACACCTTC. It encodes CASSLEAPGGGSYTF. Based on the CDR3 plus reference TRBV11-2 and TRBJ1-2, the full variable domain is EAGVAQSPRYKIIEKRQSVAFWCNPISGHATLYWYQQILGQGPKLLIQFQNNGVVDDSQLPKDRFSAERLKGVDSTLKIQPAKLEDSAVYLCASSLEAPGGGSYTFGSGTRLTVV.

The CDR3 is CASSDLRTGATQPQHF. Written as DNA, the CDR3 is TGTGCCAGCAGTGACCTAAGGACAGGGGCCACTCAGCCCCAGCATTTT. This sequence joins TRBV6-2 or TRBV6-3 and TRBJ1-5; 9 bases are a match to TRBD1. The junction had 11 bases not matched to a gene; V was cut back by 5 bases and J by 6 bases. The CDR3 consists of 16 residues. Germline values: CDR1 MNHEY, CDR2 SVGEGT.

This clonotype was found many times. This sequence joins TRBV6-2 or TRBV6-3 and TRBJ2-5; D call uncertain. The germline gives CDR1 MNHEY, CDR2 SVGEGT. This CDR3 region has 12 residues. V lost 7 bases and J 3 bases, leaving 9 bases between the germline ends. In nucleotides, the CDR3 is TGTGCCAGCACGAGAGCCAAAGAGACCCAGTACTTC. This gives the protein CASTRAKETQYF.

This clonotype was seen ten or more times. The chain uses TRBV11-2 and TRBJ1-1; no firm D call. Germline lookup yields CDR1 SGHAT and CDR2 FQNNGV. With 5 bases removed from V and 4 bases from J, the gap between germline ends came to 11 bases. This CDR3 is 13 amino acids long. This CDR3 reads CASSTRRITEAFF. In DNA form, the CDR3 reads TGTGCCAGCAGCACCCGCCGGATCACTGAAGCTTTCTTT.

This clonotype was seen ten or more times. V usage is TRBV19 and J usage is TRBJ1-5; possibly TRBD1 for D (6 bases). Trimming left V 3 bases short and J 2 bases short, with 17 bases between. Per germline, CDR1 LNHDA and CDR2 SQIVND (reference sequence). The length of the CDR3 is 17 residues. CDR3 DNA: TGTGCCAGTAGTATGGGGTGGGGGGGCCGAGGCAATCAGCCCCAGCATTTT. Its protein product is CASSMGWGGRGNQPQHF.